These 20 T cell receptor beta chains share one sample of origin, sequenced in a study of cytomegalovirus exposure and HLA in healthy donors. Sequencing used immunoSEQ multiplex PCR; TCRdb keeps in-frame clones, though not all of them. The table has about 160,000 clones, approximately 87% seen once; the top ten hold roughly 6%. Material: PBMCs. The receptor source for this set is a woman aged 25 to 39 in good health and CMV-seronegative.

The CDR3 region is CASRGAGSNQPQHF. CDR3 nucleotides: TGTGCCAGCCGGGGTGCAGGTAGCAATCAGCCCCAGCATTTT. The chain couples TRBV6-6 to TRBJ1-5; no definite D call. Trimming took 8 bases from V and 0 from J, leaving 11 bases between them. CDR3 size: 14 residues. Germline V CDR1 and CDR2: MNHNY, SVGAGI (reference sequence).

In its sample, this clone ranks as medium-sized. Here the CDR3 DNA reads TGCGCCAGCAGCCTCGACATGTCAGCGGGGGTGGACGAGCAGTACTTC. It codes for CASSLDMSAGVDEQYF. This sequence joins TRBV4-3 and TRBJ2-7; 8 bases agree with TRBD2. Germline assignment: CDR1 LGHNA and CDR2 YSLEER. J lost 5 bases, V lost 4 bases, and 13 bases had no gene match. CDR3 size: 16 residues.

This chain uses TRBV5-5 with TRBJ2-7; TRBD2 is a possible D gene (6 bases). Looked up from germline, CDR1 is SGHKS and CDR2 is YYEKEE (reference sequence). The CDR3 extends over 13 amino acids. V was trimmed by 3 bases and J by 6 bases, leaving 13 bases between them. The CDR3 DNA reads as TGTGCCAGCAGCTGGGGCGGGAATCTCGAGCAGTACTTC. Translation: CASSWGGNLEQYF.

The chain recombines TRBV20-1 with TRBJ2-5, with no clear D. The CDR3 spans 10 residues. Per the germline V gene, CDR1 is DFQATT and CDR2 is SNEGSKA (reference sequence). V was pared by 5 bases and J by 4 bases, with 5 bases between. The CDR3 loop reads CSAARETQYF. CDR3 DNA sequence: TGCAGTGCTGCCAGAGAGACCCAGTACTTC.

The CDR3 nucleotides read TGTGCCAGCAGCTTCTACGCACAGGACTATAATTCACCCCTCCACTTT. Translating gives CASSFYAQDYNSPLHF. The gene calls are TRBV7-6 and TRBJ1-6; possible D gene TRBD1, 5 bases. The V gene's germline CDR1 is SGHVS and CDR2 FNYEAQ. The CDR3 spans 16 residues. V was clipped by 3 bases and J by 3 bases, with 12 bases between them.

The chain joins TRBV29-1 to TRBJ1-3; no firm D call. Trimming shortened V by 6 bases and J by 1 base, and 10 bases separated the two germline ends. The germline gives CDR1 SQVTM, CDR2 ANQGSEA. The CDR3 sequence is 13 residues long. DNA for the CDR3: TGCAGCGTCGCCCAGGTTTCTGGAAACACCATATATTTT. Translating gives CSVAQVSGNTIYF.

This clone showed up just once. The J gene is TRBJ2-2, the V gene TRBV25-1; 8 bases align to TRBD2. The CDR3 is 15 residues long. V lost 1 base, J lost 6 bases, and 4 bases stayed unmatched. The V gene's germline CDR1 is MGHDK and CDR2 SYGVNS. The CDR3 DNA follows: TGTGCCAGCAGTGAATTCCCGCGGGAGGCCGGGGAGCTGTTTTTT. It specifies CASSEFPREAGELFF.

The chain recombines TRBV11-2 with TRBJ2-2; 10 bases align to TRBD1. V lost 6 bases, J lost 5 bases, and 6 bases stayed unmatched. From germline, CDR1 is SGHAT and CDR2 FQNNGV. The CDR3 runs to 15 residues. The CDR3 nucleotides are TGTGCCAGCAGGACAGGGGGCGGCCGAACCGGGGAGCTGTTTTTT. Encoded protein: CASRTGGGRTGELFF.

Note on this clone: In the same sample, other DNA sequences code for this CDR3. The gene calls are TRBV6-5 and TRBJ1-1, with D perhaps matching TRBD1 (5 bases). The CDR3 loop spans 13 amino acids. The ends were cut back, 6 bases at V and 1 base at J, with 9 bases in the middle. The V gene's germline CDR1 is MNHEY and CDR2 SVGAGI. Here the CDR3 reads CASSKTENTEAFF. CDR3 in DNA: TGTGCCAGCAGCAAGACAGAGAACACTGAAGCTTTCTTT.

The chain carries TRBV25-1 and TRBJ2-1; tentative D call: TRBD1 (5 bases). Trimming stripped 4 bases from V and 4 bases from J, with 5 bases between. Germline-derived CDR1 and CDR2 are MGHDK and SYGVNS. The CDR3 loop spans 12 amino acids. CDR3 amino acids: CASSAGYNEQFF. Here the CDR3 DNA reads TGTGCCAGCAGTGCAGGGTACAATGAGCAGTTCTTC.

This chain joins TRBV27 and TRBJ1-1, with D hard to call. Germline CDR1 and CDR2: MNHEY and SMNVEV (reference sequence). Trimming removed 4 bases from V and 1 base from J, with 10 bases in between. The CDR3 has 14 amino acids. CDR3 in amino acids: CASSSHEGNTEAFF. CDR3 sequence (DNA): TGTGCCAGCAGTTCCCACGAAGGGAACACTGAAGCTTTCTTT.

The V call is TRBV7-8, the J call TRBJ1-2; D may be TRBD1 (6 bases). The V end was cut by 1 base, the J end by 4 bases, with 22 bases between. The CDR3 loop spans 18 amino acids. Per germline, CDR1 SGHVS and CDR2 FQNEAQ. The CDR3 is CASSLDFISGAWSYGYTF. For the CDR3, the DNA is TGTGCCAGCAGCTTAGATTTCATCTCGGGGGCTTGGTCCTATGGCTACACCTTC.

V usage is TRBV19 and J usage is TRBJ2-5, with a weak D call TRBD2 (6 bases). V was trimmed by 1 base and J by 7 bases, leaving 13 bases between them. Germline V gene data show CDR1 as LNHDA and CDR2 as SQIVND (reference sequence). The CDR3 is 14 amino acids. The CDR3 DNA sequence: TGTGCCAGTAGTATAGGGAGCGGGCCGGGGACCCAGTACTTC. This translates into CASSIGSGPGTQYF. The complete variable domain, with remaining parts taken from reference TRBV19 and TRBJ2-5, reads DGGITQSPKYLFRKEGQNVTLSCEQNLNHDAMYWYRQDPGQGLRLIYYSQIVNDFQKGDIAEGYSVSREKKESFPLTVTSAQKNPTAFYLCASSIGSGPGTQYFGPGTRLLVL.

The chain recombines TRBV18 with TRBJ2-3; weak D call: TRBD1 (6 bases). Trimming pared 1 base from V and 4 bases from J, leaving 9 bases between. Germline-derived CDR1 and CDR2 are KGHSH and LQKENI. This CDR3 is 14 amino acids long. In nucleotides, the CDR3 is TGTGCCAGCTCACCACTACAGGGTTCAGATACGCAGTATTTT. As protein: CASSPLQGSDTQYF.

This clone was observed a handful of times. This chain uses TRBV27 with TRBJ1-2; the match to TRBD1 covers 7 bases. J was trimmed by 4 bases and V by 2 bases; bases with no gene match: 4. This CDR3 comprises 14 residues. The germline gives CDR1 MNHEY, CDR2 SMNVEV (reference sequence). The CDR3 sequence is CASSLNPGGYGYTF. The CDR3 DNA is TGTGCCAGCAGTTTAAATCCAGGGGGCTATGGCTACACCTTC.

The V and J genes are TRBV5-6 and TRBJ1-3; maybe TRBD1 (5 bases). The V end lost 1 base, the J end lost 0 bases, and 8 bases lay between the germline ends. There are 15 residues in the CDR3. Germline V gene sequence: CDR1 SGHDT, CDR2 YYEEEE. The CDR3 DNA is TGTGCCAGCAGCTTGTTCAGGGTCTCTGGAAACACCATATATTTT. Its protein product is CASSLFRVSGNTIYF.

The chain has TRBV5-6 and TRBJ2-7; 7 bases fit TRBD1. V shed 4 bases, J shed 0 bases, and the junction held 4 bases outside the gene matches. Germline V gene data show CDR1 as SGHDT and CDR2 as YYEEEE. CDR3 size: 14 residues. CDR3 in DNA: TGTGCCAGCAGCATGGGACAGAGCTCCTACGAGCAGTACTTC. Its protein product is CASSMGQSSYEQYF.

The table lists this clone with a count of one. The CDR3 protein is CASKETSTTEAFF. CDR3 bases: TGTGCCAGTAAAGAGACATCTACGACTGAAGCTTTCTTT. The chain carries TRBV19 and TRBJ1-1; the D is unclear. The germline V and J ends were trimmed by 7 bases and 5 bases, with 14 bases remaining between them. This CDR3 contains 13 residues. Per germline, CDR1 LNHDA and CDR2 SQIVND (reference sequence). Combining the CDR3 with reference TRBV19 and TRBJ1-1 gives the whole variable domain DGGITQSPKYLFRKEGQNVTLSCEQNLNHDAMYWYRQDPGQGLRLIYYSQIVNDFQKGDIAEGYSVSREKKESFPLTVTSAQKNPTAFYLCASKETSTTEAFFGQGTRLTVV.

The chain uses TRBV7-2 and TRBJ2-3, with a possible D match to TRBD2 (6 bases). Germline V CDR1 and CDR2: SGHTA, FQGNSA. The germline V and J ends were trimmed by 1 base and 4 bases, with 15 bases remaining between them. The CDR3 consists of 16 residues. In nucleotides, the CDR3 is TGTGCCAGCAGCTTAGGGGGCGGCCGCGGGGCAGATACGCAGTATTTT. This translates into CASSLGGGRGADTQYF.

This rearrangement joins TRBV27 to TRBJ2-7, with D perhaps being TRBD1 or TRBD2 (5 bases each). The CDR3 runs to 14 residues. Trimming shortened V by 2 bases and J by 4 bases, and 12 bases separated the two germline ends. Looked up from germline, CDR1 is MNHEY and CDR2 is SMNVEV (reference sequence). The CDR3 region has the DNA TGTGCCAGCAGTTTAGAGGGGACCCGATACGAGCAGTACTTC. This encodes CASSLEGTRYEQYF.